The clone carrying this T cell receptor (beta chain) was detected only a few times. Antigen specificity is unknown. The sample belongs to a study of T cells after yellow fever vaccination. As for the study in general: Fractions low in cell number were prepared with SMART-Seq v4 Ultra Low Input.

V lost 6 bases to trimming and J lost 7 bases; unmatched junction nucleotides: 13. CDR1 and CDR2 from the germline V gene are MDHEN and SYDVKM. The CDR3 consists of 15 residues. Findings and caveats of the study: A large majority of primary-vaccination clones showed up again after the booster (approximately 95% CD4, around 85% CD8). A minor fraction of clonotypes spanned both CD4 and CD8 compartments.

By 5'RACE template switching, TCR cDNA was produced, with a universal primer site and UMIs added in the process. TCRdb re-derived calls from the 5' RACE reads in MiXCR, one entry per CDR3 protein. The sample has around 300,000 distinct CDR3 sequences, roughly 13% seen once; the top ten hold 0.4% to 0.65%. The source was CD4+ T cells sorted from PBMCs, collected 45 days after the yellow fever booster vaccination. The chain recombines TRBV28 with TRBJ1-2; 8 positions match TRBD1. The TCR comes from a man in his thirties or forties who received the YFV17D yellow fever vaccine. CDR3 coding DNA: TGTGCCAGCAGCATACAAGCAGGGGGCGAGGTTGGCTACACCTTC. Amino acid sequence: CASSIQAGGEVGYTF.